These T cell receptor beta chains were read from a single sample in a study of T cells in lung cancer brain metastases. Method: immunoSEQ multiplex PCR; TCRdb's copy keeps in-frame clones and lacks some. The table includes approximately 6,700 clones, about nine tenths detected once. Sequencing was carried out using tumor tissue from the primary lung tumor. The source is a man aged 45-65 years with non-small cell lung cancer. The CDR3 runs from the conserved cysteine through the conserved F or W. Each record gives: CDR3 protein, CDR3 DNA, J gene, V gene, D gene, clone size. A D gene is named only where the DNA matches it firmly. Size tells how often a clone was seen (once, few, many) or the class of an expanded clone, and some rows leave it out.

CDR3: CASSFSTGAKGYTF
DNA: TGTGCCAGCAGCTTCTCCACAGGGGCGAAGGGCTACACCTTC
J: TRBJ1-2
V: TRBV7-9
D: TRBD1
size: few

CDR3: CATSRGTGTDTQYF
DNA: TGTGCCACCAGCAGAGGTACAGGGACAGATACGCAGTATTTT
J: TRBJ2-3
V: TRBV15
D: NA
size: NA

CDR3: CAWTRDRTGGMNTEAFF
DNA: TGTGCCTGGACTCGAGACCGGACAGGGGGCATGAACACTGAAGCTTTCTTT
J: TRBJ1-1
V: TRBV30
D: TRBD1
size: NA

CDR3: CASSWGGRNTGELFF
DNA: TGTGCCAGCAGCTGGGGGGGCCGGAACACCGGGGAGCTGTTTTTT
J: TRBJ2-2
V: TRBV5-6
D: NA
size: NA

CDR3: CASSFLDGGYTF
DNA: TGTGCCAGCAGCTTTTTGGACGGTGGCTACACCTTC
J: TRBJ1-2
V: TRBV7-6
D: NA
size: few

CDR3: CASRSSGGGNQPQHF
DNA: TGTGCCAGCAGGTCCTCAGGGGGCGGAAATCAGCCCCAGCATTTT
J: TRBJ1-5
V: TRBV6-5
D: TRBD1
size: NA

CDR3: CASSQAGRTGSDYGYTF
DNA: TGTGCCAGCAGCCAAGCTGGGAGGACAGGGTCTGACTATGGCTACACCTTC
J: TRBJ1-2
V: TRBV14
D: TRBD1
size: NA

CDR3: CASSIGLYRGAFF
DNA: TGTGCCAGTAGTATAGGATTGTACAGGGGAGCTTTCTTT
J: TRBJ1-1
V: TRBV19
D: TRBD1
size: NA

CDR3: CASGPGQLLGNSPLHF
DNA: TGTGCTAGTGGTCCGGGACAGCTCTTAGGTAATTCACCCCTCCACTTT
J: TRBJ1-6
V: TRBV12-5
D: TRBD1
size: NA

CDR3: CASSLYSWNSPLHF
DNA: TGTGCCAGCAGCTTGTATAGTTGGAATTCACCCCTCCACTTT
J: TRBJ1-6
V: TRBV5-6
D: NA
size: NA

CDR3: CASRPTGGSSYEQYF
DNA: TGTGCCAGCAGACCCACAGGGGGCTCCTCCTACGAGCAGTACTTC
J: TRBJ2-7
V: TRBV6-5
D: TRBD1
size: NA

CDR3: CAISEPGTNQPQHF
DNA: TGTGCCATCAGTGAGCCGGGAACCAATCAGCCCCAGCATTTT
J: TRBJ1-5
V: TRBV10-3
D: NA
size: NA

CDR3: CASSATSGTYNEQFF
DNA: TGTGCCAGCAGCGCCACTAGCGGAACCTACAATGAGCAGTTCTTC
J: TRBJ2-1
V: TRBV7-2
D: TRBD2
size: NA

CDR3: CSVEKAWSSYNEQFF
DNA: TGCAGCGTTGAGAAGGCGTGGAGCTCCTACAATGAGCAGTTCTTC
J: TRBJ2-1
V: TRBV29-1
D: NA
size: NA

CDR3: CASSATGLGNEQFF
DNA: TGTGCCAGCAGCGCCACAGGGCTGGGGAATGAGCAGTTCTTC
J: TRBJ2-1
V: TRBV9
D: NA
size: NA

CDR3: CASSVDEDGGTDTQYF
DNA: TGTGCCAGCAGCGTAGATGAGGACGGGGGCACAGATACGCAGTATTTT
J: TRBJ2-3
V: TRBV9
D: NA
size: NA

CDR3: CASSFRGAPQVSPLHF
DNA: TGTGCCAGCAGTTTCCGCGGCGCCCCACAAGTGTCACCCCTCCACTTT
J: TRBJ1-6
V: TRBV2
D: NA
size: once

CDR3: CASSLVRRVEQYF
DNA: TGTGCCAGCAGCTTGGTCCGGAGGGTAGAGCAGTACTTC
J: TRBJ2-7
V: TRBV7-2
D: NA
size: NA

CDR3: CASSEGVAGGVRYGETQYF
DNA: TGTGCCAGCAGTGAAGGAGTAGCGGGGGGGGTTCGTTACGGAGAGACCCAGTACTTC
J: TRBJ2-5
V: TRBV2
D: TRBD2
size: once

CDR3: CASSPGTGSYNEQFF
DNA: TGTGCCAGCTCACCCGGGACAGGGTCCTACAATGAGCAGTTCTTC
J: TRBJ2-1
V: TRBV18
D: TRBD1
size: NA

CDR3: CASSLAQGVNSPLHF
DNA: TGTGCCAGCAGCTTAGCCCAGGGGGTAAACTCACCCCTCCACTTT
J: TRBJ1-6
V: TRBV7-8
D: TRBD1
size: NA

CDR3: CASTWDRGIEKLFF
DNA: TGTGCCAGCACTTGGGACAGGGGAATTGAAAAACTGTTTTTT
J: TRBJ1-4
V: TRBV6-1
D: TRBD1
size: NA

CDR3: CASSLGTVRDTQYF
DNA: TGCGCCAGCAGCTTGGGGACAGTTCGAGATACGCAGTATTTT
J: TRBJ2-3
V: TRBV5-1
D: NA
size: NA

CDR3: CASSPSLQGYTEAFF
DNA: TGCGCCAGCAGCCCGAGCTTACAGGGCTACACTGAAGCTTTCTTT
J: TRBJ1-1
V: TRBV4-1
D: NA
size: NA

CDR3: CASSPPGGTGELFF
DNA: TGTGCCAGCAGTCCGCCCGGGGGCACCGGGGAGCTGTTTTTT
J: TRBJ2-2
V: TRBV28
D: NA
size: NA

CDR3: CASSAHRVTGELFF
DNA: TGTGCCAGCAGCGCACACAGGGTGACTGGGGAGCTGTTTTTT
J: TRBJ2-2
V: TRBV7-9
D: NA
size: once

CDR3: CASSLTTVGDQPQHF
DNA: TGTGCCAGCAGCTTAACCACTGTAGGGGATCAGCCCCAGCATTTT
J: TRBJ1-5
V: TRBV7-9
D: NA
size: NA

CDR3: CASSRAGSDEQFF
DNA: TGTGCCAGCAGTCGGGCAGGGTCGGATGAGCAGTTCTTC
J: TRBJ2-1
V: TRBV5-4
D: NA
size: NA

CDR3: CASSRGRPAGELFF
DNA: TGTGCCAGCAGCCGTGGACGTCCTGCCGGGGAGCTGTTTTTT
J: TRBJ2-2
V: TRBV13
D: NA
size: once

CDR3: CASSLTQGQPQHF
DNA: TGCGCCAGCAGCTTGACCCAGGGTCAGCCCCAGCATTTT
J: TRBJ1-5
V: TRBV5-1
D: NA
size: NA

CDR3: CAWSVVDTQYF
DNA: TGTGCCTGGAGTGTTGTAGATACGCAGTATTTT
J: TRBJ2-3
V: TRBV30
D: NA
size: NA

CDR3: CASSKPSMEAEQYF
DNA: TGTGCCAGCAGTAAACCCTCGATGGAGGCTGAGCAGTACTTC
J: TRBJ2-7
V: TRBV25-1
D: NA
size: few

CDR3: CASSLAVGLNIEAFF
DNA: TGTGCCAGCAGCTTAGCGGTAGGGTTGAACATTGAAGCTTTCTTT
J: TRBJ1-1
V: TRBV7-2
D: NA
size: NA

CDR3: CASTQGWTGRDGYTF
DNA: TGTGCCAGTACACAGGGATGGACAGGGAGAGATGGCTACACCTTC
J: TRBJ1-2
V: TRBV19
D: TRBD1
size: once

CDR3: CASSFQTSGGAFNTGELFF
DNA: TGTGCCAGCAGCTTTCAGACTAGCGGGGGGGCTTTTAATACCGGGGAGCTGTTTTTT
J: TRBJ2-2
V: TRBV7-2
D: TRBD2
size: once

CDR3: CASGLALRGMDGYTF
DNA: TGTGCTAGTGGTTTAGCCCTCCGGGGAATGGATGGCTACACCTTC
J: TRBJ1-2
V: TRBV12-5
D: NA
size: once

CDR3: CASSPRLAGPADTQYF
DNA: TGTGCCAGCAGCCCCCGACTAGCGGGGCCTGCAGATACGCAGTATTTT
J: TRBJ2-3
V: TRBV7-2
D: TRBD2
size: NA

CDR3: CASSMDRGLGTEAFF
DNA: TGTGCCAGTAGTATGGATAGGGGCCTAGGCACTGAAGCTTTCTTT
J: TRBJ1-1
V: TRBV19
D: NA
size: few

CDR3: CASSFRGGTEAFF
DNA: TGTGCCAGCAGCTTCAGGGGAGGCACTGAAGCTTTCTTT
J: TRBJ1-1
V: TRBV11-3
D: NA
size: NA

CDR3: CASSEGAHYGYTF
DNA: TGCGCCAGCAGCGAGGGGGCTCACTATGGCTACACCTTC
J: TRBJ1-2
V: TRBV4-3
D: TRBD1
size: few

CDR3: CASSGGGANVLTF
DNA: TGTGCCAGCTCCGGGGGAGGGGCCAACGTCCTGACTTTC
J: TRBJ2-6
V: TRBV27
D: NA
size: once

CDR3: CASKRVAADYGYTF
DNA: TGTGCCAGCAAAAGAGTGGCGGCCGATTATGGCTACACCTTT
J: TRBJ1-2
V: TRBV6-5
D: NA
size: NA

CDR3: CASSKDRMKVFSGNTIYF
DNA: TGTGCCAGTAGTAAGGACAGGATGAAGGTCTTCTCTGGAAACACCATATATTTT
J: TRBJ1-3
V: TRBV19
D: TRBD1
size: NA

CDR3: CASSQGTVLNTGELFF
DNA: TGTGCCAGCAGCCAAGGGACAGTCCTGAACACCGGGGAGCTGTTTTTT
J: TRBJ2-2
V: TRBV14
D: NA
size: NA

CDR3: CASRRRDRDNSPLHF
DNA: TGTGCCAGCAGGCGCCGGGACAGGGATAATTCACCCCTCCACTTT
J: TRBJ1-6
V: TRBV27
D: TRBD1
size: few

CDR3: CAWSTGLAGGSYNEQFF
DNA: TGTGCCTGGAGTACGGGACTAGCGGGGGGGAGCTACAATGAGCAGTTCTTC
J: TRBJ2-1
V: TRBV30
D: TRBD2
size: NA

CDR3: CASRVGFPYEQYF
DNA: TGTGCCAGCAGAGTAGGATTCCCTTACGAGCAGTACTTC
J: TRBJ2-7
V: TRBV27
D: NA
size: once

CDR3: CASSVTSGTGELFF
DNA: TGTGCCAGCAGCGTGACCTCTGGAACCGGGGAGCTGTTTTTT
J: TRBJ2-2
V: TRBV9
D: NA
size: NA

CDR3: CASRDRGLSPLHF
DNA: TGTGCCAGCCGGGACAGGGGGCTTTCACCCCTCCACTTT
J: TRBJ1-6
V: TRBV2
D: TRBD1
size: NA

CDR3: CASRFGTDTQYF
DNA: TGTGCCAGCAGATTCGGGACAGATACGCAGTATTTT
J: TRBJ2-3
V: TRBV6-5
D: NA
size: NA

CDR3: CASSLGQGGTDTQYF
DNA: TGCGCCAGCAGCTTGGGACAGGGGGGCACAGATACGCAGTATTTT
J: TRBJ2-3
V: TRBV5-1
D: TRBD1
size: once

CDR3: CASSLGQGITEAFF
DNA: TGTGCCAGCAGCTTGGGACAGGGGATAACTGAAGCTTTCTTT
J: TRBJ1-1
V: TRBV5-6
D: TRBD1
size: NA

CDR3: CASSLSYGTYSNQPQHF
DNA: TGTGCCAGCAGCTTATCCTACGGAACGTATAGCAATCAGCCCCAGCATTTT
J: TRBJ1-5
V: TRBV7-2
D: NA
size: NA

CDR3: CASSIAEGGKNIQYF
DNA: TGTGCTAGTAGTATAGCCGAGGGCGGCAAAAACATTCAGTACTTC
J: TRBJ2-4
V: TRBV19
D: NA
size: NA

CDR3: CASSPTSGEQYF
DNA: TGTGCCAGCAGCCCAACTAGCGGGGAGCAGTACTTC
J: TRBJ2-7
V: TRBV7-2
D: TRBD2
size: NA

CDR3: CASSLRTEANSPLHF
DNA: TGTGCCAGCAGCTTACGGACAGAAGCTAATTCACCCCTCCACTTT
J: TRBJ1-6
V: TRBV11-2
D: NA
size: NA